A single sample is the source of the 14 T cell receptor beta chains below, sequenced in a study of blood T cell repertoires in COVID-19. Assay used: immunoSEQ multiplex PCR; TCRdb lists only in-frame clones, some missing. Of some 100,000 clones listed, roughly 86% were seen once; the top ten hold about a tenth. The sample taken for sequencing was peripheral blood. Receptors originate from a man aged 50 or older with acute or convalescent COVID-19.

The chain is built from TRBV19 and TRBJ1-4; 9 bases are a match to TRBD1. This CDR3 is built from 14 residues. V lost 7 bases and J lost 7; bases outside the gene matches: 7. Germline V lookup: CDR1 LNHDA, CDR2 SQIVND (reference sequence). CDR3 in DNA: TGTGCCAGTACGCAAGGGACAGGGTTTGAAAAACTGTTTTTT. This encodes CASTQGTGFEKLFF.

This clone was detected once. This chain's CDR3 is CSVVAPRGTQYF. CDR3 sequence (DNA): TGCAGCGTTGTAGCCCCCCGGGGTACGCAGTATTTT. The rearrangement links TRBV29-1 to TRBJ2-3; D might be TRBD2 (5 bases). The CDR3 is 12 amino acids. The V gene lost 4 bases and the J gene lost 8 bases, with 13 bases spanning the gap. Germline V gene sequence: CDR1 SQVTM, CDR2 ANQGSEA.

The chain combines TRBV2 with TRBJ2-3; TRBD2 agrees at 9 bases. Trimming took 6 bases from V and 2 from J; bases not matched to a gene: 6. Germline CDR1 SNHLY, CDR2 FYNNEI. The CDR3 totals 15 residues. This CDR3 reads CASRMGLADTDTQYF. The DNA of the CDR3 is TGTGCCAGCAGAATGGGACTAGCTGACACAGATACGCAGTATTTT.

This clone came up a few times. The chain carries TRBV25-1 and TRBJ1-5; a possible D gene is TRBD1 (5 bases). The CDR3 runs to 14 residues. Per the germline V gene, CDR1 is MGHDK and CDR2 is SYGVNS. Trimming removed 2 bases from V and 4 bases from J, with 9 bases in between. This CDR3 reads CASSEQGWNQPQHF. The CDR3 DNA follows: TGTGCCAGCAGTGAACAGGGTTGGAATCAGCCCCAGCATTTT.

The CDR3 DNA sequence: TGTGCCAGCAGCCCTACAGGGGGCTACGAGCAGTACTTC. This encodes CASSPTGGYEQYF. V usage is TRBV13 and J usage is TRBJ2-7, with 8 bases fitting TRBD1. V lost 5 bases and J lost 3; bases outside the gene matches: 3. There are 13 residues in the CDR3. Germline loops: CDR1 PRHDT, CDR2 FYEKMQ (reference sequence).

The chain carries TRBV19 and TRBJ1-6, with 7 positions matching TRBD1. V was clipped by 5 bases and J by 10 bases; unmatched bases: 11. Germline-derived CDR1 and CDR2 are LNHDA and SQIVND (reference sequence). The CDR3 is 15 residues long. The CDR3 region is CASSGLQGVRSPLHF. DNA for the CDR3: TGTGCCAGTAGTGGACTGCAGGGGGTGAGGTCACCCCTCCACTTT.

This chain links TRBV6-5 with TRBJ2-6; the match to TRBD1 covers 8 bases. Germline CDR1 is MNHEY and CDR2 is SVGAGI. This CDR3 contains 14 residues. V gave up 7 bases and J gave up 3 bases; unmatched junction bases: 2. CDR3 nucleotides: TGTGCCAGCATCGACAGGGGTGGGGCCAACGTCCTGACTTTC. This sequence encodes CASIDRGGANVLTF.

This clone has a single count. DNA of the CDR3: TGTGCCAGCAGTGGATCAGGGAATGAAGCTTTCTTT. It encodes CASSGSGNEAFF. The V call is TRBV12-3 or TRBV12-4, the J call TRBJ1-1; D might be TRBD1 (5 bases). The CDR3 spans 12 residues. Trimming removed 5 bases at V and 7 bases at J, with 11 bases between.

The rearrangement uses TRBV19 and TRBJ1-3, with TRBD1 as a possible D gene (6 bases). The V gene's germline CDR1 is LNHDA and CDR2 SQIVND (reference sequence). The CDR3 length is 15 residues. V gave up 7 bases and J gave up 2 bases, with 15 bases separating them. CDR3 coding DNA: TGTGCCAGTACATACAGGGCCGGACCTGGAAACACCATATATTTT. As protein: CASTYRAGPGNTIYF.

The CDR3 loop reads CASSQTPGGYGYTF. As DNA, the CDR3 is TGTGCCAGCAGCCAAACACCGGGGGGCTATGGCTACACCTTC. The chain combines TRBV2 with TRBJ1-2; a weak D match, TRBD1 (5 bases). V was cut by 6 bases and J by 4 bases, with 15 bases left in between. The CDR3 runs 14 residues. Germline V lookup: CDR1 SNHLY, CDR2 FYNNEI.

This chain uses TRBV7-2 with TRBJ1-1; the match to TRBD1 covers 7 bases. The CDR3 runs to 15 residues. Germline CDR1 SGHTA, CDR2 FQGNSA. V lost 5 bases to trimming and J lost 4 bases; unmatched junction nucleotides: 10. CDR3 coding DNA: TGTGCCAGCAGCCAGACAGGGAGAAGGAGCACTGAAGCTTTCTTT. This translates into CASSQTGRRSTEAFF.

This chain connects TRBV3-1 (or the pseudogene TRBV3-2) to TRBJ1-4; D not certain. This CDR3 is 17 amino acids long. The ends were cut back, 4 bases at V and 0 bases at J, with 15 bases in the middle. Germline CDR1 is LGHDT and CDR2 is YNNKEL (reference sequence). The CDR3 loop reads CASSPYQSSATNEKLFF. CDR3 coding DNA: TGTGCCAGCAGCCCCTACCAAAGCTCTGCAACTAATGAAAAACTGTTTTTT.

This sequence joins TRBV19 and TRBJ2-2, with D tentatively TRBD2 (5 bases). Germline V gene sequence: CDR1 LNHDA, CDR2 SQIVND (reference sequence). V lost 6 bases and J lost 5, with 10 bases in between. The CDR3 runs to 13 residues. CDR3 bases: TGTGCCAGTAGCTACTCGGGGACCGGGGAGCTGTTTTTT. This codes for CASSYSGTGELFF.

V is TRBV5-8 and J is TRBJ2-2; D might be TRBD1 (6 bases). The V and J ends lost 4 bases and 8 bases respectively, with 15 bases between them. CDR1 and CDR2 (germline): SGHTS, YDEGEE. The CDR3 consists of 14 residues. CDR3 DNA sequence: TGTGCCAGCAGCCCGGGACACCGCCCAGGGGAGCTGTTTTTT. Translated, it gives CASSPGHRPGELFF.